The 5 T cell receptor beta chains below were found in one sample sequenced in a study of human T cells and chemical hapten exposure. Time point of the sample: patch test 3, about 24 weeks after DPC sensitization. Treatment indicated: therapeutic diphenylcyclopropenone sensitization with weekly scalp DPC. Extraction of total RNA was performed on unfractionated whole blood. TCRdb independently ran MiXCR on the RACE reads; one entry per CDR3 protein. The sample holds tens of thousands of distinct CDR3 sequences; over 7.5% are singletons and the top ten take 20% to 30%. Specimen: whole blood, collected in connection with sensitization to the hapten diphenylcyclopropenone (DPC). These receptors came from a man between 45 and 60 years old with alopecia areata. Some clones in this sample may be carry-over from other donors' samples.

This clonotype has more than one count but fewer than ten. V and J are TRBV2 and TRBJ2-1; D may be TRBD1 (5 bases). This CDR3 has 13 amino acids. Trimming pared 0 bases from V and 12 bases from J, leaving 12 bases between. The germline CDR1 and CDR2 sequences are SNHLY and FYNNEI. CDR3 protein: CASSEAGPVGQFF. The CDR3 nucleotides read TGTGCCAGCAGTGAAGCGGGGCCGGTTGGGCAGTTCTTC.

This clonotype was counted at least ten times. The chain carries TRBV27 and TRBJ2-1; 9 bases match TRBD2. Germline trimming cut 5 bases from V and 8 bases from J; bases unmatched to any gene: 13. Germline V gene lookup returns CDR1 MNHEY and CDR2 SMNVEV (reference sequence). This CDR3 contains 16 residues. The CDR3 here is CASSQVRGRAVYEQFF. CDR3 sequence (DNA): TGTGCCAGCAGTCAGGTGCGCGGGAGGGCCGTGTATGAGCAGTTCTTC.

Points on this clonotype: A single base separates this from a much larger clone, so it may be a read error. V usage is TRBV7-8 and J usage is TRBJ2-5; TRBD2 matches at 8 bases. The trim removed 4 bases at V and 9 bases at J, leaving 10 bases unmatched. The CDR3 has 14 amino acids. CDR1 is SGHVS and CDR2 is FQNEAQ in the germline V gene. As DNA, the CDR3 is TGTGCCAGCAGCTCCTATAGCGGGACGGGGGCCCAGTACTTC. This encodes CASSSYSGTGAQYF.

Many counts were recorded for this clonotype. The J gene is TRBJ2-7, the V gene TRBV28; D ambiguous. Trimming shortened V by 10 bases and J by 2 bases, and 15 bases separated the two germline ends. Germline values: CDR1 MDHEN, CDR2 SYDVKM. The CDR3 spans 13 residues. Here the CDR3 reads CATHFSGAYEQYF. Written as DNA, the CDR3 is TGTGCCACCCACTTCTCGGGCGCCTACGAGCAGTACTTC.

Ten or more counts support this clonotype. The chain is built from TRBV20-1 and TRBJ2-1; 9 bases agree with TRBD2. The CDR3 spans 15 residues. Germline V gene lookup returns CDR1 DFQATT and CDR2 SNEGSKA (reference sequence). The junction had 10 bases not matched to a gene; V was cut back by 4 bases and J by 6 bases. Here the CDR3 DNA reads TGCAGTGCTACAGGACTAGCGTCAATCCGCAATGAGCAGTTCTTC. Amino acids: CSATGLASIRNEQFF.